Presented here are 25 T cell receptor beta chains from one specimen sequenced in a study of blood T cell repertoires in COVID-19. Here immunoSEQ multiplex PCR was the method, and the copy in TCRdb shows in-frame clones only, minus some. The sample lists about 350,000 clones; more than 75% were seen once. What was sequenced was PBMCs or T cells enriched from blood (not recorded which). The receptors shown here come from a woman aged 25 to 39 who had recovered from COVID-19.

The genes are TRBV27 and TRBJ1-4; D gene ambiguous. There are 13 residues in the CDR3. Germline V lookup: CDR1 MNHEY, CDR2 SMNVEV (reference sequence). Trimming cost V 3 bases and J 4 bases, with 6 bases left between them. The CDR3 protein is CASSFRFNEKLFF. The CDR3 bases are TGTGCCAGCAGTTTCCGGTTTAATGAAAAACTGTTTTTT.

The chain joins TRBV2 to TRBJ1-2; 7 nucleotides line up with TRBD1. V trimming: 7 bases; J trimming: 2 bases; junction bases outside the gene matches: 7. Germline values: CDR1 SNHLY, CDR2 FYNNEI. The length of the CDR3 is 14 residues. The CDR3 DNA sequence: TGTGCCAGCATTCGAGGGGGCTTCAACTATGGCTACACCTTC. It yields the protein CASIRGGFNYGYTF. Full variable domain (remainder filled in from reference TRBV2 and TRBJ1-2): EPEVTQTPSHQVTQMGQEVILRCVPISNHLYFYWYRQILGQKVEFLVSFYNNEISEKSEIFDDQFSVERPDGSNFTLKIRSTKLEDSAMYFCASIRGGFNYGYTFGSGTRLTVV.

The CDR3 nucleotides are TGTGCCACCCGACAAAGCCGACAGGGGGTAATTTACGGCACCGGGGAGCTGTTTTTT. This codes for CATRQSRQGVIYGTGELFF. The V call is TRBV2, the J call TRBJ2-2; 9 bases fit TRBD1. Germline loops: CDR1 SNHLY, CDR2 FYNNEI. The CDR3 length is 19 residues. Germline trimming cut 10 bases from V and 4 bases from J; bases unmatched to any gene: 22.

The rearrangement joins TRBV10-3 to TRBJ1-3; weak D call: TRBD1 (5 bases). Trimming shortened V by 0 bases and J by 4 bases, and 7 bases separated the two germline ends. CDR1 ENHRY and CDR2 SYGVKD come from the germline V gene. CDR3 length: 14 amino acids. CDR3 sequence: CAISESRAGNTIYF. The CDR3 coding sequence is TGTGCCATCAGTGAGTCCAGGGCCGGAAACACCATATATTTT.

This clone appeared a single time. This chain uses TRBV29-1 with TRBJ2-7, with a possible D match to TRBD1 (6 bases). This CDR3 is built from 15 residues. Germline V gene lookup returns CDR1 SQVTM and CDR2 ANQGSEA. The V end was cut by 3 bases, the J end by 5 bases, with 20 bases between. The CDR3 DNA sequence: TGCAGCGTTGATTTGGCCTCCAGGGGCCGGGACGAGCAGTACTTC. It specifies CSVDLASRGRDEQYF.

The chain recombines TRBV6-5 with TRBJ2-5; a weak D match, TRBD1 (5 bases). CDR1 is MNHEY, CDR2 SVGAGI, per germline. Trimming pared 5 bases from V and 6 bases from J, leaving 19 bases between. The CDR3 is 15 residues long. DNA for the CDR3: TGTGCCAGCAGTCCGAGTGGTGGGGCAGCGAAGACCCAGTACTTC. Protein: CASSPSGGAAKTQYF.

This clone is a singleton in its sample. V gene TRBV19 combines with J gene TRBJ2-1; perhaps TRBD1 as D (6 bases). V was clipped by 5 bases and J by 4 bases, with 21 bases between them. This CDR3 is 17 amino acids long. The V gene's germline CDR1 is LNHDA and CDR2 SQIVND (reference sequence). The CDR3 loop is CASSWASEGERYNEQFF. The CDR3, as DNA: TGTGCCAGTAGTTGGGCGTCTGAGGGGGAGCGATACAATGAGCAGTTCTTC.

V gene TRBV5-4 combines with J gene TRBJ2-7; 7 positions match TRBD2. This CDR3 contains 14 residues. Unmatched junction bases numbered 6, after V lost 1 base and J lost 5 bases. CDR1 is SGHNT and CDR2 is YYREEE in the germline V gene (reference sequence). CDR3 in DNA: TGTGCCAGCAGCTTGAAGCGGGGCGGTGACGAGCAGTACTTC. Its protein is CASSLKRGGDEQYF.

The CDR3 DNA is TGTGCCAGCAGTGAAACAGGGGGCTCCTACAATGAGCAGTTCTTC. Translating it yields CASSETGGSYNEQFF. The J gene is TRBJ2-1, the V gene TRBV2; TRBD1 matches at 8 bases. The CDR3 loop spans 15 amino acids. Germline CDR1 and CDR2: SNHLY and FYNNEI. Trimming took 2 bases from V and 0 from J; bases not matched to a gene: 0.

The V gene is TRBV19, the J gene TRBJ2-1; 8 nucleotides align to TRBD2. The junction had 16 bases not matched to a gene; V was cut back by 5 bases and J by 7 bases. Germline assignment: CDR1 LNHDA and CDR2 SQIVND (reference sequence). The CDR3 has 17 residues. CDR3 coding DNA: TGTGCCAGTAGTCTTGTTAGCGGGATCCTCCCGGGGAATGAGCAGTTCTTC. Its protein product is CASSLVSGILPGNEQFF.

The chain carries TRBV11-1 and TRBJ1-1, with 10 bases matching TRBD1. V shed 3 bases and J 4 bases; nucleotides not matched to a gene: 5. CDR3 length equals 15 residues. Germline loops: CDR1 SGHAT, CDR2 FQDESV (reference sequence). The CDR3 sequence: CASSLTGGDGTEAFF. Here the CDR3 DNA reads TGTGCCAGCAGCTTGACAGGGGGCGATGGCACTGAAGCTTTCTTT.

The chain joins TRBV3-1 (or the pseudogene TRBV3-2) to TRBJ1-5; no clear D gene. The CDR3 runs 14 residues. Trimming removed 5 bases from V and 7 bases from J, with 15 bases in between. Germline V gene sequence: CDR1 LGHDT, CDR2 YNNKEL (reference sequence). The CDR3 here is CASSGNGFVQPQHF. The CDR3, as DNA: TGTGCCAGCAGCGGAAACGGGTTTGTCCAGCCCCAGCATTTT.

The gene calls are TRBV7-2 and TRBJ2-1; possibly TRBD2 for D (6 bases). The germline CDR1 and CDR2 sequences are SGHTA and FQGNSA. The CDR3 length is 14 residues. Trimming left V 4 bases short and J 4 bases short, with 11 bases between. This CDR3 reads CASSSFRGYNEQFF. In DNA form, the CDR3 reads TGTGCCAGCAGCTCCTTCCGGGGGTACAATGAGCAGTTCTTC. The full variable domain, in which reference TRBV7-2 and TRBJ2-1 provide the parts outside the CDR3, is GAGVSQSPSNKVTEKGKDVELRCDPISGHTALYWYRQSLGQGLEFLIYFQGNSAPDKSGLPSDRFSAERTGGSVSTLTIQRTQQEDSAVYLCASSSFRGYNEQFFGPGTRLTVL.

The rearrangement links TRBV3-1 (or the pseudogene TRBV3-2) to TRBJ1-2; D uncertain. V was pared by 0 bases and J by 2 bases, with 10 bases between. Per the germline V gene, CDR1 is LGHDT and CDR2 is YNNKEL (reference sequence). The CDR3 consists of 15 residues. The CDR3, as DNA: TGTGCCAGCAGCCAAGATTTAACAGAAAACTATGGCTACACCTTC. It encodes CASSQDLTENYGYTF.

The CDR3 sequence is CATGEQLNTEAFF. The CDR3 region has the DNA TGTGCCACAGGGGAGCAGCTGAACACTGAAGCTTTCTTT. The chain links TRBV7-9 to TRBJ1-1, with a tentative D call TRBD1 (6 bases). The V end lost 10 bases, the J end lost 0 bases, and 12 bases lay between the germline ends. Germline loops: CDR1 SEHNR, CDR2 FQNEAQ (reference sequence). The CDR3 is 13 residues long.

The chain has TRBV5-4 and TRBJ1-2; 7 bases map to TRBD1. CDR3 length equals 13 residues. Germline V gives CDR1 SGHNT, CDR2 YYREEE (reference sequence). The junction had 7 bases not matched to a gene; V was cut back by 3 bases and J by 8 bases. The CDR3 protein is CASSSLQGNGYTF. The CDR3 nucleotides are TGTGCCAGCAGCTCCTTACAGGGGAACGGCTACACCTTC.

The genes are TRBV30 and TRBJ2-7, with TRBD2 matching over 7 bases. The ends lost 2 bases at V and 5 bases at J; junction bases unmatched: 3. This CDR3 has 12 residues. Germline CDR1 is GTSNPN and CDR2 is SVGIG (reference sequence). The CDR3 DNA reads TGTGCCTGGAGTAGTGGGGGGGACGAGCAGTACTTC. Encoded protein: CAWSSGGDEQYF.

The V gene is TRBV5-6, the J gene TRBJ1-5, with a tentative D call TRBD1 (5 bases). The V end was cut by 5 bases, the J end by 7 bases, with 13 bases between. The CDR3 totals 13 residues. Germline CDR1 and CDR2: SGHDT and YYEEEE. CDR3 protein: CASSFGGGQPQHF. CDR3 in DNA: TGTGCCAGCAGTTTCGGGGGTGGACAGCCCCAGCATTTT.

This chain joins TRBV24-1 and TRBJ2-1; 12 bases map to TRBD2. The J segment lost 8 bases and the V segment lost 4 bases, leaving 8 bases of the junction unmatched. Germline V gene sequence: CDR1 KGHDR, CDR2 SFDVKD. The CDR3 runs 16 residues. Here the CDR3 reads CATSDTTSGRPDEQFF. The CDR3 DNA reads as TGTGCCACCAGTGACACGACTAGCGGGAGACCTGATGAGCAGTTCTTC.

The chain uses TRBV23-1 and TRBJ1-2; 7 bases map to TRBD1. TRBV23-1 is assigned to the ORF class and has an uncertain function. V lost 3 bases and J lost 5; bases outside the gene matches: 18. The CDR3 is 18 residues long. The DNA of the CDR3 is TGCGCCAGCAGTCATCCAAGGAGACAGGGACCCATCTCATATGGCTACACCTTC. Translated: CASSHPRRQGPISYGYTF.

Details on this clone: The sample carries other DNA sequences with the same CDR3. The chain joins TRBV11-3 to TRBJ2-3; D uncertain. The length of the CDR3 is 14 residues. Germline loops: CDR1 SGHNT, CDR2 YENEEA. V was shortened by 3 bases and J by 0 bases, with 7 bases between the two germline ends. CDR3 residues: CASSLGSSTDTQYF. For the CDR3, the DNA is TGTGCCAGCAGCTTGGGCTCTAGCACAGATACGCAGTATTTT.

V is TRBV5-4 and J is TRBJ1-1, with D tentatively TRBD1 (6 bases). The germline gives CDR1 SGHNT, CDR2 YYREEE (reference sequence). The V gene lost 4 bases and the J gene lost 4 bases, with 14 bases spanning the gap. This CDR3 comprises 14 residues. In DNA form, the CDR3 reads TGTGCCAGCAGCCCGTCGACAGGCACCACTGAAGCTTTCTTT. Its translation: CASSPSTGTTEAFF.

The V gene is TRBV28, the J gene TRBJ2-5; D possibly corresponds to TRBD1 (6 bases). V lost 5 bases to trimming and J lost 3 bases, with 13 bases between them. The CDR3 spans 14 residues. The germline gives CDR1 MDHEN, CDR2 SYDVKM. CDR3 bases: TGTGCCAGCAGTGAGGTAGGGGGAAAAGAGACCCAGTACTTC. Translating gives CASSEVGGKETQYF.

The gene calls are TRBV9 and TRBJ2-1; 7 positions agree with TRBD2. J was trimmed by 5 bases and V by 3 bases; bases with no gene match: 8. The germline CDR1 and CDR2 sequences are SGDLS and YYNGEE. This CDR3 contains 15 residues. Here the CDR3 reads CASSAGGEVHNEQFF. In DNA, the CDR3 is TGTGCCAGCAGCGCTGGGGGGGAGGTCCACAATGAGCAGTTCTTC.

This chain joins TRBV9 and TRBJ2-2; 10 nucleotides agree with TRBD2. V was clipped by 0 bases and J by 5 bases; unmatched bases: 7. The CDR3 loop spans 17 amino acids. Germline loops: CDR1 SGDLS, CDR2 YYNGEE. CDR3: CASSVGLAGVRTGELFF. As DNA, the CDR3 is TGTGCCAGCAGCGTAGGCCTAGCGGGAGTCCGTACCGGGGAGCTGTTTTTT.